This T cell receptor beta chain originates from a study of cytomegalovirus exposure and HLA in healthy donors. PCR amplification relied on 60 Vbeta primers (plus 13 Jbeta primers). The assay was immunoSEQ multiplex PCR, and TCRdb's table has in-frame clones only and misses some. The table shows about 200,000 clones, with roughly 85% occurring only once. This CDR3 is 16 amino acids long. Germline V lookup: CDR1 MDHEN, CDR2 SYDVKM. The V and J ends lost 5 bases and 5 bases, in that order; junction bases with no gene match: 11. Findings and limits, study-wide: Earlier results showed most TCR beta V segments being productive about 87% or about 30% of the time.

This clone occurred a few times. Antigen unknown. This TCR was recovered from a male donor in good health and CMV-seronegative. The chain couples TRBV28 to TRBJ2-5; 10 nucleotides agree with TRBD1. Sequenced material: PBMCs. The DNA for the CDR3 is TGTGCCAGCAGTGGGGCCGGGACAGGGGTTAGGGAGACCCAGTACTTC. As protein: CASSGAGTGVRETQYF.